The 17 T cell receptor beta chains in this list originate from one sample, sequenced in a study of cytomegalovirus exposure and HLA in healthy donors. The assay was immunoSEQ multiplex PCR, and TCRdb's table has in-frame clones only and misses some. The sample lists more than 95,000 clones; 70% to 90% were seen once. The sequenced material came from PBMCs. The receptors originated from a woman aged 18-35 years in good health and CMV-seropositive.

This clone was recorded once. The V gene is TRBV10-2, the J gene TRBJ1-1; 11 bases are a match to TRBD1. The CDR3 loop spans 17 amino acids. V was pared by 6 bases and J by 8 bases, with 17 bases of the junction left unmatched. Germline-derived CDR1 and CDR2 are WSHSY and SAAADI. The CDR3 here is CASRASGGTGGDIEAFF. DNA of the CDR3: TGCGCCAGCAGGGCTTCGGGGGGGACAGGGGGAGACATAGAAGCTTTCTTT.

The chain couples TRBV7-9 to TRBJ2-7; tentative D call: TRBD1 (5 bases). V lost 3 bases to trimming and J lost 7 bases, with 19 bases between them. The CDR3 covers 15 residues. CDR1 SEHNR and CDR2 FQNEAQ come from the germline V gene (reference sequence). CDR3 DNA sequence: TGTGCCAGCAGCTTCGATCGGGTAGGGGCCGGGGAGCAGTACTTC. Translation: CASSFDRVGAGEQYF.

The gene calls are TRBV9 and TRBJ2-3; TRBD1 matches 11 bases. The CDR3 is made up of 16 amino acids. The J segment lost 6 bases and the V segment lost 4 bases, leaving 10 bases of the junction unmatched. The germline V gene has CDR1 SGDLS and CDR2 YYNGEE. DNA for the CDR3: TGTGCCAGCAGCATACCGGACAGGGGGCTTACGGATACGCAGTATTTT. It specifies CASSIPDRGLTDTQYF.

The rearrangement links TRBV5-1 to TRBJ1-4; TRBD1 might be the D (5 bases). V was cut by 0 bases and J by 4 bases, with 10 bases left in between. Germline CDR1 reads SGHRS; CDR2 reads YFSETQ. The CDR3 is 15 residues long. The chain's CDR3 is CASSLDRPVNEKLFF. CDR3 nucleotide sequence: TGCGCCAGCAGCTTGGACAGGCCCGTTAATGAAAAACTGTTTTTT.

The chain employs TRBV19 and TRBJ2-7; the match to TRBD1 covers 10 bases. J was trimmed by 6 bases and V by 2 bases; bases with no gene match: 4. The CDR3 has 14 residues. Germline loops: CDR1 LNHDA, CDR2 SQIVND (reference sequence). The CDR3, as DNA: TGTGCCAGTAGTATAAGGGACAGGGGAGGCGAGCAGTACTTC. It encodes CASSIRDRGGEQYF. Full variable domain (remainder filled in from reference TRBV19 and TRBJ2-7): DGGITQSPKYLFRKEGQNVTLSCEQNLNHDAMYWYRQDPGQGLRLIYYSQIVNDFQKGDIAEGYSVSREKKESFPLTVTSAQKNPTAFYLCASSIRDRGGEQYFGPGTRLTVT.

This rearrangement joins TRBV6-5 to TRBJ2-2; no clear D gene. In germline, CDR1 is MNHEY, CDR2 SVGAGI. V dropped 7 bases and J dropped 4 bases, with 7 bases sitting between them. The CDR3 has 12 residues. CDR3 in amino acids: CASKKSTGELFF. The CDR3 DNA is TGTGCCAGCAAAAAGAGCACCGGGGAGCTGTTTTTT.

This chain uses TRBV2 with TRBJ2-4; 10 bases are shared with TRBD2. This CDR3 comprises 18 residues. With V trimmed by 6 bases and J by 0 bases, 11 bases remained unmatched. Germline V gene lookup returns CDR1 SNHLY and CDR2 FYNNEI. The CDR3 protein is CASSGTSETTLAKNIQYF. DNA of the CDR3: TGTGCCAGCAGCGGGACTAGCGAGACCACTCTAGCCAAAAACATTCAGTACTTC.

The chain has TRBV4-1 and TRBJ2-1; possible D gene TRBD2, 5 bases. CDR3 length: 13 amino acids. CDR1 and CDR2 from the germline V gene are MGHRA and YSYEKL. V lost 5 bases, J lost 9 bases, and 14 bases lay in between. The CDR3 loop reads CASSYLGSSEQFF. The CDR3 coding sequence is TGCGCCAGCAGCTACTTAGGGAGTAGTGAGCAGTTCTTC.

Notes on this clone: Other nucleotide sequences in the sample specify the same CDR3. The chain employs TRBV5-1 and TRBJ1-2; 7 bases align to TRBD1. With V trimmed by 4 bases and J by 3 bases, 3 bases remained unmatched. The CDR3 runs 13 residues. The germline CDR1 and CDR2 sequences are SGHRS and YFSETQ. The CDR3, as DNA: TGCGCCAGCAGCCTCGACAGGGACTATGGCTACACCTTC. It yields the protein CASSLDRDYGYTF. The full variable domain, its missing parts supplied by reference TRBV5-1 and TRBJ1-2, is KAGVTQTPRYLIKTRGQQVTLSCSPISGHRSVSWYQQTPGQGLQFLFEYFSETQRNKGNFPGRFSGRQFSNSRSEMNVSTLELGDSALYLCASSLDRDYGYTFGSGTRLTVV.

The chain combines TRBV5-4 with TRBJ1-5; D remains ambiguous. Trimming shortened V by 4 bases and J by 0 bases, and 8 bases separated the two germline ends. The CDR3 contains 14 residues. Germline loops: CDR1 SGHNT, CDR2 YYREEE (reference sequence). CDR3 region: CASSHQDSNQPQHF. CDR3 coding DNA: TGTGCCAGCAGCCATCAGGATAGCAATCAGCCCCAGCATTTT.

V and J are TRBV15 and TRBJ1-2, with TRBD1 identical over 12 bases. Germline V lookup: CDR1 LNHNV, CDR2 YYDKDF (reference sequence). This CDR3 spans 18 amino acids. V dropped 5 bases and J dropped 5; count of bases not matched to a gene: 15. In DNA form, the CDR3 reads TGTGCCACCAGCCTCCGCACCGGGACAGGGGGCTCTAGGTATGGCTACACCTTC. As protein: CATSLRTGTGGSRYGYTF.

The J gene is TRBJ1-2, the V gene TRBV27; possibly TRBD1 for D (6 bases). The CDR3 consists of 13 residues. Trimming left V 5 bases short and J 10 bases short, with 17 bases between. Germline CDR1 MNHEY, CDR2 SMNVEV (reference sequence). CDR3 region: CASSAQGTLPYTF. The CDR3 DNA sequence: TGTGCCAGCAGTGCACAAGGGACACTACCCTACACCTTC.

CDR3 amino acids: CASSVEVGGTEAFF. The CDR3 nucleotides read TGTGCCAGCAGCGTAGAGGTAGGCGGCACTGAAGCTTTCTTT. The chain carries TRBV9 and TRBJ1-1, with D unclear. CDR1 SGDLS and CDR2 YYNGEE come from the germline V gene. The ends were cut back, 0 bases at V and 4 bases at J, with 10 bases in the middle. CDR3 size: 14 residues.

V usage is TRBV4-1 and J usage is TRBJ2-5, with D possibly TRBD1 on 7 matching bases. CDR3 length: 15 residues. The V gene's germline CDR1 is MGHRA and CDR2 YSYEKL. Trimming took 3 bases from V and 4 from J, leaving 15 bases between them. For the CDR3, the DNA is TGCGCCAGCAGCCATGGGGGGACAGTTCCAGAGACCCAGTACTTC. It is translated as CASSHGGTVPETQYF.

The chain uses TRBV15 and TRBJ1-3, with D tentatively TRBD1 (5 bases). V shed 0 bases and J shed 6 bases, with 12 bases lying between them. The CDR3 runs to 15 residues. Per the germline V gene, CDR1 is LNHNV and CDR2 is YYDKDF (reference sequence). CDR3 nucleotide sequence: TGTGCCACCAGCAGAGAATCAGGGATTGCAAACACCATATATTTT. Amino acid sequence: CATSRESGIANTIYF.

This clone was counted a single time. This chain uses TRBV5-6 with TRBJ1-1, with D unresolved. Germline CDR1 is SGHDT and CDR2 is YYEEEE. The CDR3 is 15 residues long. Trimming removed 0 bases from V and 1 base from J, with 10 bases in between. The DNA of the CDR3 is TGTGCCAGCAGCTTGGGGCTTACAGCGAACACTGAAGCTTTCTTT. This sequence encodes CASSLGLTANTEAFF.

This sequence joins TRBV11-2 and TRBJ2-7; D might be TRBD2 (9 bases). The CDR3 totals 14 residues. Trimming took off 10 bases at V and 5 bases at J, with 21 bases between the two ends. Germline V gives CDR1 SGHAT, CDR2 FQNNGV. The CDR3 nucleotides read TGTGCCACCAGGGGGCTAGCGGGAACCCACGAGCAGTACTTC. Translated: CATRGLAGTHEQYF.